This entry concerns a single TCR beta chain. Germline trimming cut 1 base from V and 4 bases from J; bases unmatched to any gene: 4. The CDR3 runs to 15 residues. Germline lookup yields CDR1 MNHEY and CDR2 SMNVEV (reference sequence). This sample was taken from a study of blood T cell repertoires in COVID-19. Study-wide context: Acute and convalescent COVID-19 specimens originated in the United States, Italy and Spain. T cells, B-cell-depleted T cells, or PBMCs provided the cDNA or gDNA that served as material.

In the source study's methods: Amplifying reference gene primers gave estimates of nucleated cell counts. Profiled with immunoSEQ multiplex PCR; TCRdb holds only in-frame clones, not every one. From that table come the V and J calls and clone size; the DNA was used to work out D and trimming. The table shows 35,000 to 45,000 clones, with 75% to 90% occurring only once. The sequence came from a human donor in a cohort sampled during active COVID-19. Sequencing used peripheral blood. V and J are TRBV27 and TRBJ2-4; TRBD1 matches at 7 bases. The CDR3 DNA reads TGTGCCAGCAGTTTATTCGGGACAGAAAAAAACATTCAGTACTTC. Its protein is CASSLFGTEKNIQYF.